This TCR beta chain was captured by sequencing in a study of T cell repertoires in cytomegalovirus infection. The overall study: Indications came from public TCR beta signatures; they pointed to CMV infection and to a matching HLA type. Study-wide results and caveats: The cumulative frequency of public TCR beta families distinguished individuals who carried CMV together with the relevant HLA. What dominated the ex vivo response were HLA-C-restricted CMV-specific TCR beta clonotypes.

This CDR3 contains 13 residues. The ends lost 6 bases at V and 7 bases at J; junction bases unmatched: 6. Germline V gives CDR1 MDHEN, CDR2 SYDVKM. This clonotype was counted many times. Antigen unknown. TCRdb used MiXCR to reprocess the reads, holding one entry per CDR3 protein. Of 200,000 to 300,000 distinct CDR3 sequences listed, approximately 13% are singletons. The sequence was collected from a human donor in good health (CMV status not recorded). Some clones in this sample may be carry-over from other donors' samples. This rearrangement joins TRBV28 to TRBJ2-7, with 10 bases aligning to TRBD1. Material for sequencing was PBMCs. The CDR3 loop is CASSRDRGREQYF. As DNA, the CDR3 is TGTGCCAGCAGCCGGGACAGGGGTCGTGAGCAGTACTTC. Supplemented by reference TRBV28 and TRBJ2-7, the full variable domain reads DVKVTQSSRYLVKRTGEKVFLECVQDMDHENMFWYRQDPGLGLRLIYFSYDVKMKEKGDIPEGYSVSREKKERFSLILESASTNQTSMYLCASSRDRGREQYFGPGTRLTVT.